This T cell receptor (beta chain) is drawn from a study of beta chain features in type 1 diabetes. The entirety of the isolated RNA underwent reverse transcription, so expressed TCRB transcripts were sequenced. The table came from immunoSEQ multiplex PCR; TCRdb's copy has only in-frame clones and leaves some out. This sample has roughly 150,000 clones; roughly 9% occur once, and the top ten carry 0.7%. As to this clone: Its antigen is still unknown.

CD45RO/CCR7/CD25/CD127/CD95/CD27 staining was used to isolate CD4+ naive, central memory, regulatory and stem cell-like memory cells by sorting. Between the trimmed V and J ends, which lost 2 bases and 0 bases, there was a span of 8 bases. The CDR3 is 16 residues long. Germline V gene data show CDR1 as SGHVS and CDR2 as FNYEAQ. Points from the study as a whole: All four CD4+ subsets from Type 1 diabetes patients carried moderately but significantly shorter TCRB CDR3s.

This sequence was found in a woman aged 30 to 39 with type 1 diabetes. Sequencing was performed on central memory CD4+ T cells from blood. The chain joins TRBV7-6 to TRBJ2-6; maybe TRBD2 (7 bases). CDR3 sequence reads: CASSLRGGSGANVLTF. CDR3 sequence (DNA): TGTGCCAGCAGCTTAAGGGGGGGCTCTGGGGCCAACGTCCTGACTTTC. Filled out from reference TRBV7-6 and TRBJ2-6, the complete variable domain reads GAGVSQSPRYKVTKRGQDVALRCDPISGHVSLYWYRQALGQGPEFLTYFNYEAQQDKSGLPNDRFSAERPEGSISTLTIQRTEQRDSAMYRCASSLRGGSGANVLTFGAGSRLTVL.